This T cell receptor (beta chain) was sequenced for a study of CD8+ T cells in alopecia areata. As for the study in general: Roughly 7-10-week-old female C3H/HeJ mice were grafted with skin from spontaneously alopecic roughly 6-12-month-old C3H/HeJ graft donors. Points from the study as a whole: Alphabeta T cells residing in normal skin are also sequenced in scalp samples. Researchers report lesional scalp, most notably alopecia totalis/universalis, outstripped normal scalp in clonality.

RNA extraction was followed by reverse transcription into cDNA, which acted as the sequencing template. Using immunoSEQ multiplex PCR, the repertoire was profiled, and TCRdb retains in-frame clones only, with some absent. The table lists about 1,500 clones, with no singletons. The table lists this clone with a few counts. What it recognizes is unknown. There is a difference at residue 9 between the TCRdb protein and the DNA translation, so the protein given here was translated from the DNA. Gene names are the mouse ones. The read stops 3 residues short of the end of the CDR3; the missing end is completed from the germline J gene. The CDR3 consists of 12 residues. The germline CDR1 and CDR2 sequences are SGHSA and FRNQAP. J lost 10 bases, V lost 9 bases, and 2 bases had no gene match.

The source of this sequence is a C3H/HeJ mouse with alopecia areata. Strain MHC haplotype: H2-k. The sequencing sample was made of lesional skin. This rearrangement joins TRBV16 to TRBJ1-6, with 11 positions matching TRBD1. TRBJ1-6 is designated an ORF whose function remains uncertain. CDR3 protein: CASRDRGSPLYF. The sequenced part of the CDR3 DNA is TGTGCAAGTCGGGACAGGGGGTCGCCC.